This T cell receptor beta chain was profiled in a study of T cells in Graves' hyperthyroidism and ophthalmopathy. RNA transcripts yielded amplified TCR beta CDR3 regions. First-round RT-PCR of the TCR CDR3 relied on the HTBI primer set. TCRdb re-derived calls from the multiplex PCR reads in MiXCR, one entry per CDR3 protein. The table records approximately 870,000 distinct CDR3 sequences, over 35% of them present only once. For this clonotype: This clone may be a read error of a much larger clone one base away.

The CDR3 runs 15 residues. Germline CDR1 reads SGDLS; CDR2 reads YYNGEE. The sample was blood. The chain links TRBV9 to TRBJ1-1; D perhaps matches TRBD1 (6 bases). The TCR was taken from a man younger than 35 with Graves' hyperthyroidism. The CDR3 region is CAGSPEGGVDSEAFF. The CDR3 DNA follows: TGTGCCGGCAGCCCCGAAGGTGGGGTGGACAGTGAAGCTTTCTTT.